The 22 T cell receptor beta chains given below trace back to one sample, sequenced in a study of cytomegalovirus exposure and HLA in healthy donors (dated by TCRdb to the late 2010s). The library relied on the immunoSEQ multiplex PCR assay. For the multiplex PCR, a mixture combining 60 forward primers for TCR Vbeta segments and 13 reverse primers for TCR Jbeta segments was used. The clones in this table, taken by TCRdb from immuneACCESS, are in-frame only. Not every clone is retained; where verified, under half of the shortfall comes from an unresolved V gene, and the cause of the rest is unknown. The sample profile shows 130,000 to 150,000 clones; roughly three quarters of them were found once. Jointly, the top ten make up 4% to 5.5% of the sample. Specimen: PBMCs. The receptors originated from a man aged 60 to 69 in good health and CMV-seronegative.

The rearrangement joins TRBV7-9 to TRBJ2-2; a possible D gene is TRBD1 (6 bases). The CDR3 spans 18 residues. Deletions cut 7 bases from V and 2 bases from J, with 23 bases between. The V gene's germline CDR1 is SEHNR and CDR2 FQNEAQ (reference sequence). The CDR3 reads CASTFLTRDTGNTGELFF. The CDR3 nucleotides are TGTGCCAGCACCTTTCTGACCCGGGACACGGGAAACACCGGGGAGCTGTTTTTT.

This chain uses TRBV7-8 with TRBJ2-1; TRBD2 agrees at 12 bases. Germline V gene lookup returns CDR1 SGHVS and CDR2 FQNEAQ. The J segment lost 2 bases and the V segment lost 5 bases, leaving 4 bases of the junction unmatched. The CDR3 runs to 16 residues. In nucleotides, the CDR3 is TGTGCCAGCAGCGCGACTAGCGGGAGAACCTACAATGAGCAGTTCTTC. Its translation is CASSATSGRTYNEQFF.

With respect to this clone: Distinct nucleotide sequences in the sample also encode this CDR3. V is TRBV28 and J is TRBJ1-5; TRBD1 matches at 8 bases. The length of the CDR3 is 13 residues. Germline V lookup: CDR1 MDHEN, CDR2 SYDVKM. Germline trimming cut 8 bases from V and 6 bases from J; bases unmatched to any gene: 6. DNA for the CDR3: TGTGCCAGCCTACAGGGGGGTAGTCAGCCCCAGCATTTT. This sequence encodes CASLQGGSQPQHF.

The V call is TRBV28, the J call TRBJ1-2; tentative D call: TRBD1 (5 bases). The CDR3 runs to 13 residues. The V end lost 5 bases, the J end lost 3 bases, and 10 bases lay between the germline ends. CDR1 is MDHEN, CDR2 SYDVKM, per germline. The CDR3 loop reads CASSLDRDYGYTF. The DNA of the CDR3 is TGTGCCAGCAGTCTCGACAGAGACTATGGCTACACCTTC.

In its sample, this clone was seen a few times. The V gene is TRBV30, the J gene TRBJ1-5; a weak D match, TRBD1 (5 bases). Looked up from germline, CDR1 is GTSNPN and CDR2 is SVGIG (reference sequence). V was trimmed by 1 base and J by 4 bases, leaving 17 bases between them. This CDR3 is built from 16 residues. The CDR3: CAWSEGAALRNQPQHF. CDR3 DNA sequence: TGTGCCTGGAGTGAAGGGGCAGCCCTAAGGAATCAGCCCCAGCATTTT. The whole variable domain, filled in from reference TRBV30 and TRBJ1-5, reads SQTIHQWPATLVQPVGSPLSLECTVEGTSNPNLYWYRQAAGRGLQLLFYSVGIGQISSEVPQNLSASRPQDRQFILSSKKLLLSDSGFYLCAWSEGAALRNQPQHFGDGTRLSIL.

The chain joins TRBV7-2 to TRBJ2-3; tentative D call: TRBD1 (6 bases). This CDR3 comprises 14 residues. V lost 5 bases and J lost 4, with 13 bases in between. CDR1 and CDR2 (germline): SGHTA, FQGNSA. The CDR3 is CASSPTQGPDTQYF. CDR3 sequence (DNA): TGTGCCAGCAGCCCTACACAGGGCCCAGATACGCAGTATTTT.

This chain joins TRBV28 and TRBJ1-4; weak D call: TRBD1 (6 bases). The germline V gene has CDR1 MDHEN and CDR2 SYDVKM. With 6 bases removed from V and 9 bases from J, the gap between germline ends came to 20 bases. The CDR3 is made up of 15 amino acids. CDR3 protein: CASSSSGVGGQKLFF. CDR3 coding DNA: TGTGCCAGCAGCTCCTCAGGGGTCGGGGGGCAAAAACTGTTTTTT.

J is TRBJ2-7 and V is TRBV7-9; the D gene is possibly TRBD1 (6 bases). The CDR3 extends over 13 amino acids. V lost 5 bases, J lost 2 bases, and 10 bases lay in between. Germline V gives CDR1 SEHNR, CDR2 FQNEAQ (reference sequence). This CDR3 reads CASSIRTAYEQYF. DNA of the CDR3: TGTGCCAGCAGCATTCGGACAGCCTACGAGCAGTACTTC.

This clone was found a few times. The V call is TRBV9, the J call TRBJ2-2, with 8 bases fitting TRBD1. Germline V lookup: CDR1 SGDLS, CDR2 YYNGEE. With 5 bases clipped from V and 2 bases from J, the junction kept 2 bases outside the gene matches. This CDR3 region has 14 residues. The CDR3 nucleotides read TGTGCCAGCAGAGGGACAGGCAACACCGGGGAGCTGTTTTTT. Translated: CASRGTGNTGELFF.

This clone was seen a few times. The chain combines TRBV19 with TRBJ1-1; no definite D call. Germline CDR1 is LNHDA and CDR2 is SQIVND (reference sequence). V lost 5 bases and J 4 bases, leaving 17 bases between the germline ends. This CDR3 region has 15 residues. DNA of the CDR3: TGTGCCAGTAGTGGCTCATATTGGAGTGGCACTGAAGCTTTCTTT. Encoded protein: CASSGSYWSGTEAFF.

The rearrangement joins TRBV29-1 to TRBJ1-1, with D possibly TRBD1 on 6 matching bases. The germline V and J ends were trimmed by 1 base and 1 base, with 16 bases remaining between them. The CDR3 extends over 16 amino acids. Germline loops: CDR1 SQVTM, CDR2 ANQGSEA. In DNA form, the CDR3 reads TGCAGCGTTGAAGCAAAGGGACACTTGGGGAACACTGAAGCTTTCTTT. As protein: CSVEAKGHLGNTEAFF.

The chain links TRBV19 to TRBJ1-5; TRBD1 agrees at 11 bases. The CDR3 consists of 16 residues. J lost 4 bases, V lost 4 bases, and 6 bases had no gene match. In germline, CDR1 is LNHDA, CDR2 SQIVND (reference sequence). CDR3 sequence (DNA): TGTGCCAGTAGTAAAGGGACAGGGGGAGAGAATCAGCCCCAGCATTTT. The encoded protein is CASSKGTGGENQPQHF.

This chain uses TRBV28 with TRBJ2-7, with D possibly matching TRBD1 (5 bases). Trimming left V 8 bases short and J 2 bases short, with 13 bases between. The CDR3 consists of 13 residues. Looked up from germline, CDR1 is MDHEN and CDR2 is SYDVKM. In nucleotides, the CDR3 is TGTGCCAGCCTAGACAGCAAAACCTACGAGCAGTACTTC. As protein: CASLDSKTYEQYF.

The V and J genes are TRBV30 and TRBJ2-7; TRBD1 matches at 9 bases. The CDR3 loop spans 14 amino acids. Per the germline V gene, CDR1 is GTSNPN and CDR2 is SVGIG (reference sequence). The ends lost 4 bases at V and 0 bases at J; junction bases unmatched: 4. The CDR3 DNA sequence: TGTGCCTGGAATCCGGGACAGGGCTCCTACGAGCAGTACTTC. Protein product: CAWNPGQGSYEQYF.

The V call is TRBV5-5, the J call TRBJ2-7; D perhaps matches TRBD2 (6 bases). The germline V gene encodes CDR1 SGHKS and CDR2 YYEKEE (reference sequence). The CDR3 loop spans 14 amino acids. Trimming took 4 bases from V and 3 from J, leaving 14 bases between them. CDR3 amino acids: CASSPTSSHYEQYF. The CDR3 DNA reads TGTGCCAGCAGCCCGACTAGTTCCCACTACGAGCAGTACTTC.

In this sample, this clone turned up a few times. The chain has TRBV11-2 and TRBJ2-1; 14 bases are a match to TRBD2. The germline gives CDR1 SGHAT, CDR2 FQNNGV. The J segment lost 1 base and the V segment lost 6 bases, leaving 2 bases of the junction unmatched. The CDR3 contains 16 residues. The CDR3 region has the DNA TGTGCCAGCAGGCGACTAGCGGGAGGGTCCTACAATGAGCAGTTCTTC. Residues: CASRRLAGGSYNEQFF. The full variable domain, rest sourced from reference TRBV11-2 and TRBJ2-1, is EAGVAQSPRYKIIEKRQSVAFWCNPISGHATLYWYQQILGQGPKLLIQFQNNGVVDDSQLPKDRFSAERLKGVDSTLKIQPAKLEDSAVYLCASRRLAGGSYNEQFFGPGTRLTVL.

The rearrangement links TRBV6-6 to TRBJ1-1; no definite D call. CDR1 MNHNY and CDR2 SVGAGI come from the germline V gene (reference sequence). CDR3 length: 14 amino acids. Trimming removed 3 bases from V and 1 base from J, with 9 bases in between. The CDR3 nucleotides read TGTGCCAGCAGTTATCAAACACAGAACACTGAAGCTTTCTTT. Translating gives CASSYQTQNTEAFF.

V is TRBV5-4 and J is TRBJ2-2; 11 positions agree with TRBD2. V dropped 4 bases and J dropped 4; count of bases not matched to a gene: 6. The CDR3 spans 16 residues. Germline V CDR1 and CDR2: SGHNT, YYREEE (reference sequence). The CDR3 DNA sequence: TGTGCCAGCAGCCCCGGGACTAGCGGATCCACCGGGGAGCTGTTTTTT. This encodes CASSPGTSGSTGELFF.

The rearrangement uses TRBV9 and TRBJ2-7; the match to TRBD1 covers 8 bases. Germline V lookup: CDR1 SGDLS, CDR2 YYNGEE. After removal of 2 bases from V and 6 bases from J, the junction contained 10 bases not matched to a gene. The CDR3 has 15 residues. The CDR3: CASSVSGTGMGEQYF. The CDR3 nucleotides read TGTGCCAGCAGCGTTTCCGGGACAGGCATGGGCGAGCAGTACTTC. The full variable domain, completed using reference TRBV9 and TRBJ2-7, is DSGVTQTPKHLITATGQRVTLRCSPRSGDLSVYWYQQSLDQGLQFLIQYYNGEERAKGNILERFSAQQFPDLHSELNLSSLELGDSALYFCASSVSGTGMGEQYFGPGTRLTVT.

The chain couples TRBV19 to TRBJ1-2, with TRBD1 matching over 9 bases. The length of the CDR3 is 13 residues. Germline CDR1 and CDR2: LNHDA and SQIVND (reference sequence). V shed 7 bases, J shed 8 bases, and the junction held 8 bases outside the gene matches. CDR3 bases: TGTGCCAGTACGGGACAGGGCACGGGGGGCTACACCTTC. Amino acids: CASTGQGTGGYTF.

The chain couples TRBV10-1 to TRBJ2-7; 9 bases map to TRBD1. Germline loops: CDR1 WNHNN, CDR2 SYGVQD (reference sequence). The ends lost 2 bases at V and 6 bases at J; junction bases unmatched: 14. The CDR3 totals 17 residues. The CDR3 nucleotides are TGCGCCAGCAGTGAGGATCTTTCGGGGACAGGGAATAGCGAGCAGTACTTC. This gives the protein CASSEDLSGTGNSEQYF.

This clone occurred a few times. The chain employs TRBV19 and TRBJ2-3; 11 bases align to TRBD2. V lost 1 base to trimming and J lost 5 bases; unmatched junction nucleotides: 8. Looked up from germline, CDR1 is LNHDA and CDR2 is SQIVND (reference sequence). This CDR3 is built from 17 residues. CDR3 loop: CASSIVTSGSLGDTQYF. In DNA form, the CDR3 reads TGTGCCAGTAGTATAGTAACTAGCGGGAGCCTTGGAGATACGCAGTATTTT.